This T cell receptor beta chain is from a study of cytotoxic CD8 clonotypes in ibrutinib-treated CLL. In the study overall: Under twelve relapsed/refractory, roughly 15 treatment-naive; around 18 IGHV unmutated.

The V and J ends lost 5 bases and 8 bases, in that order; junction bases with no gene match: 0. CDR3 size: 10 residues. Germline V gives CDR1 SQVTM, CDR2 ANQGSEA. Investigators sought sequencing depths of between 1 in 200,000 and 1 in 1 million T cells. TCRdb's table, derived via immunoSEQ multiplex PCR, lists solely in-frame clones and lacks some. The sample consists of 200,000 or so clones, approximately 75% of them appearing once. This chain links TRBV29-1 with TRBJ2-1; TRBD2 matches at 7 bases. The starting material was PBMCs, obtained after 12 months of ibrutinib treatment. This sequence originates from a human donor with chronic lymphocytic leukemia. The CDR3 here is CSVLADEQFF. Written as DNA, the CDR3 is TGCAGCGTTCTAGCGGATGAGCAGTTCTTC.